This T cell receptor (beta chain) was sequenced during a study of T cells after yellow fever vaccination. A few counts support this clonotype. One entry per CDR3 protein, called by TCRdb with MiXCR from the 5' RACE reads. Counted here are 600,000 to 750,000 distinct CDR3 sequences, over 9% occurring once; the ten biggest clones make up 15%. The receptor comes from a man aged 30 to 39 who received the YFV17D yellow fever vaccine. The sequencing here drew on PBMCs, taken on the day of the yellow fever booster vaccination.

CDR3 in DNA: TGCGCCAGCAGGGATGGACAGGGGAATCAGTACTTC. The encoded protein is CASRDGQGNQYF. The rearrangement joins TRBV5-1 to TRBJ2-7; 9 bases are a match to TRBD1. This CDR3 spans 12 amino acids. Germline V lookup: CDR1 SGHRS, CDR2 YFSETQ. Trimming took 5 bases from V and 10 from J; bases not matched to a gene: 7.